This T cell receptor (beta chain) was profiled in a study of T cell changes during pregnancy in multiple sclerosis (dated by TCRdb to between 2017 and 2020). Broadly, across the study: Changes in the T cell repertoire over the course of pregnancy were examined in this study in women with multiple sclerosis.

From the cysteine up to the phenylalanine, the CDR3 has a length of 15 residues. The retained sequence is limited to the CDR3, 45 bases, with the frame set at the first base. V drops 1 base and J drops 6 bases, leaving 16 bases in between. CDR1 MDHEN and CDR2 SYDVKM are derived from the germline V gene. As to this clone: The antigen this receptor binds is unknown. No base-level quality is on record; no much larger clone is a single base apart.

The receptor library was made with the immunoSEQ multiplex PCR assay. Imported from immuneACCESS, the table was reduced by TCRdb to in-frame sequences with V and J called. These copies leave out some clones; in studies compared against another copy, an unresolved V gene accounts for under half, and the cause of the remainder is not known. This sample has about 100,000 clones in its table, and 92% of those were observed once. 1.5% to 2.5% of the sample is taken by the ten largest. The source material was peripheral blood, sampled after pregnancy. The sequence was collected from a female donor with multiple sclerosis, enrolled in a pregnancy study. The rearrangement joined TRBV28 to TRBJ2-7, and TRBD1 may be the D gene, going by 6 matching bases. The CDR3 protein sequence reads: CASSLLVRGRGEQYF. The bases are TGTGCCAGCAGTTTATTGGTCAGGGGAAGAGGCGAGCAGTACTTC.